This paragraph reports one T cell receptor beta chain. Its antigen remains unidentified. Trimming shortened V by 0 bases and J by 2 bases, and 10 bases separated the two germline ends. Germline assignment: CDR1 SGHRS and CDR2 YFSETQ. This CDR3 region has 15 residues. Assay: immunoSEQ multiplex PCR; the TCRdb copy retains only in-frame clones and omits some. The table has tens of thousands of clones, approximately 91% seen once. This entry is derived from a study of OX40 agonist ivuxolimab in advanced cancers. The wider study: The group had a mean age of 60 years, ranged from about 20 to 90, and was roughly 80% male. Study-level points and caveats: In a subset of nonresponders, normalized T-cell clonal expansion was also low. Partial responders receiving 0.1-3.0 mg/kg showed among the lowest clonal expansion. The investigators did not determine what antigen specificity the expanded peripheral T cells had.

This chain joins TRBV5-1 and TRBJ2-3; D not certain. The sample consisted of CD4+ or CD8+ T cells sorted from blood, taken in a trial of the OX40 agonist ivuxolimab. This receptor was taken from an adult with an advanced solid tumor such as melanoma, head and neck, liver or kidney cancer. In nucleotides, the CDR3 is TGCGCCAGCAGCTTGGGAGGTAGCTCCACAGATACGCAGTATTTT. It codes for CASSLGGSSTDTQYF. Supplemented by reference TRBV5-1 and TRBJ2-3, the full variable domain reads KAGVTQTPRYLIKTRGQQVTLSCSPISGHRSVSWYQQTPGQGLQFLFEYFSETQRNKGNFPGRFSGRQFSNSRSEMNVSTLELGDSALYLCASSLGGSSTDTQYFGPGTRLTVL.